The rows below give T cell receptor beta chains drawn from one sample of a study of radiotherapy plus CTLA-4 blockade in lung cancer. TCRdb keeps only in-frame clones here, not all; method: immunoSEQ multiplex PCR. The data hold about 28,000 clones, with over 60% observed a single time. Source: peripheral blood, taken from a patient treated with radiotherapy plus ipilimumab. These TCRs come from a human donor with non-small cell lung cancer that progressed on radiotherapy plus ipilimumab. Each CDR3 is given with its conserved first and last residue. A D gene is named only where the DNA matches it firmly. Expanded clones are given a class, and other clones once, few, many or no size at all.

V	D	J	size	DNA	CDR3
TRBV10-3	NA	TRBJ2-5	NA	TGTGCCATCAGTGACGGGGAAGAGACCCAGTACTTC	CAISDGEETQYF
TRBV2	NA	TRBJ1-1	NA	TGTGCCAGCAGCCCTGACAAGAAAGCTTTCTTT	CASSPDKKAFF
TRBV7-9	NA	TRBJ2-7	NA	TGTGCCAGCAGCTCCACCCGGATGGGGCAACACCTCTACGAGCAGTACTTC	CASSSTRMGQHLYEQYF
TRBV5-1	NA	TRBJ2-1	NA	TGCGCCAGCAGCAATGGGACGAATTCCTACAATGAGCAGTTCTTC	CASSNGTNSYNEQFF
TRBV28	TRBD1	TRBJ2-7	NA	TGTGCCAGCAGGCTAACAGGGGCCTCCTACGAGCAGTACTTC	CASRLTGASYEQYF
TRBV11-2	NA	TRBJ2-1	NA	TGTGCCAGCAGCCCGCCCGGCGCGGGGATTTACAATGAGCAGTTCTTC	CASSPPGAGIYNEQFF
TRBV19	NA	TRBJ2-3	NA	TGTGCCAGTAGTCGGGCAGTATCAGATACGCAGTATTTT	CASSRAVSDTQYF
TRBV19	TRBD2	TRBJ2-3	NA	TGTGCCAGTACCATAGGGGGACTAGAAGTGGATACGCAGTATTTT	CASTIGGLEVDTQYF
TRBV7-3	NA	TRBJ1-6	NA	TGTGCCAGCAGCCCCGTTCCCCATTCACCCCTCCACTTT	CASSPVPHSPLHF
TRBV9	NA	TRBJ2-1	NA	TGTGCCAGCAGCGGATCCGGGACCGGGTACAATGAGCAGTTCTTC	CASSGSGTGYNEQFF
TRBV19	TRBD1	TRBJ2-7	few	TGTGCCAGTAGCTCCGGGACAGTCTCCTACGAGCAGTACTTC	CASSSGTVSYEQYF
TRBV27	NA	TRBJ2-1	NA	TGTGCCAGCGCCCCCTGGCGGCATAATGAGCAGTTCTTC	CASAPWRHNEQFF
TRBV6-1	TRBD1	TRBJ2-3	NA	TGTGCCAGCAAACAACCTCGACAGGGTTTGAATACGCAGTATTTT	CASKQPRQGLNTQYF
TRBV28	NA	TRBJ1-4	few	TGTGCCAGCAGTTTTACCCGGGACACCGTGGAGGAAAAACTGTTTTTT	CASSFTRDTVEEKLFF
TRBV7-8	NA	TRBJ1-1	NA	TGTGCCAGCAGCTCCCGGGAAACCGGATACGACCACCGGGGTGAAGCTTTCTTT	CASSSRETGYDHRGEAFF
TRBV10-3	NA	TRBJ2-3	NA	TGTGCCATCTTATCGACGAGGGGGAGCACAGATACGCAGTATTTT	CAILSTRGSTDTQYF
TRBV19	TRBD1	TRBJ2-7	NA	TGTGCCAGTAGTGACAGGGGATTTGAGCAGTACTTC	CASSDRGFEQYF
TRBV6-6	NA	TRBJ2-3	NA	TGTGCCAGCACTCCCCAAGCGGGCGCGGCAGATACGCAGTATTTT	CASTPQAGAADTQYF
TRBV6-5	TRBD1	TRBJ1-2	NA	TGTGCCAGCAGTTCAAGGACAGGGCTGTATGGCTACACCTTC	CASSSRTGLYGYTF
TRBV7-9	TRBD2	TRBJ2-7	few	TGTGCCAGCAGCTCTGGGCTTAGCGGGAGAGGGGGCGAGCAGTACTTC	CASSSGLSGRGGEQYF
TRBV5-4	NA	TRBJ2-4	NA	TGTGCCAGCAGCCCGACGTTAGGGGGGAACATTCAGTACTTC	CASSPTLGGNIQYF
TRBV12-2	NA	TRBJ2-5	NA	TGTGCAAGTCGCTTAGTAGGGGACCGGGAGACCCAGTACTTC	CASRLVGDRETQYF
TRBV5-1	NA	TRBJ1-4	once	TGCGCCAGCAGGGGGGGCGCCTCGGCTAATGAAAAACTGTTTTTT	CASRGGASANEKLFF
TRBV7-2	NA	TRBJ2-5	NA	TGTGCCAGCAGCTTAGGCTCCCGGGCAGGTCAAGAGACCCAGTACTTC	CASSLGSRAGQETQYF
TRBV9	NA	TRBJ1-3	NA	TGTGCCAGCAGCGCCCTATTGGGGAACACCATATATTTT	CASSALLGNTIYF
TRBV27	NA	TRBJ2-3	NA	TGTGCCAGCAGTTTATCGTACCCAGGGGGGAAGACAGATACGCAGTATTTT	CASSLSYPGGKTDTQYF
TRBV4-3	TRBD1	TRBJ2-1	NA	TGCGCCAGCAGCCAAGATTCAGGGACAGGGGACTATGAGCAGTTCTTC	CASSQDSGTGDYEQFF
TRBV6-6	NA	TRBJ2-7	NA	TGTGCCAGCAGCCCTCCCGGGAACGCGGCCTACGAGCAGTACTTC	CASSPPGNAAYEQYF
TRBV5-6	NA	TRBJ2-4	few	TGTGCCAGCAGCTTGGGACCGGGGACCGATGTAGCCAAAAACATTCAGTACTTC	CASSLGPGTDVAKNIQYF
TRBV7-3	NA	TRBJ1-5	NA	TGTGCCAGCAGCCCAGGTGCGGGTCAGCCCCAGCATTTT	CASSPGAGQPQHF
TRBV11-2	NA	TRBJ1-1	NA	TGTGCCAGCAGCTTAGCTTGGAACACTGAAGCTTTCTTT	CASSLAWNTEAFF
TRBV27	NA	TRBJ1-1	NA	TGTGCCAGCAGTTTACAGGGAGGGAACACTGAAGCTTTCTTT	CASSLQGGNTEAFF
TRBV28	NA	TRBJ2-1	once	TGTGCCAGCAGACCCAAGGTCTCCTCCTACAATGAGCAGTTCTTC	CASRPKVSSYNEQFF
TRBV5-4	NA	TRBJ2-1	NA	TGTGCCAGCAGCTTGGAGGGATTCAATGAGCAGTTCTTC	CASSLEGFNEQFF
TRBV28	NA	TRBJ1-5	NA	TGTGCCAGCAGCCTCCCCGGGGGGGACGGACAGCCCCAGCATTTT	CASSLPGGDGQPQHF
TRBV5-6	TRBD1	TRBJ1-2	NA	TGTGCCAGCAGCTGGAAGACAGGGGGTTATGGCTACACCTTC	CASSWKTGGYGYTF
TRBV6-1	NA	TRBJ1-1	NA	TGTGCCAGCAGTGAGTTGGGTATGGGGGACACTGAAGCTTTCTTT	CASSELGMGDTEAFF
TRBV2	NA	TRBJ2-7	NA	TGTGCCAGCAGTGACATGTACTTCCACGAGCAGTACTTC	CASSDMYFHEQYF
TRBV11-3	NA	TRBJ2-2	once	TGTGCCAGCAGCTCGAGATCAGGGGGTCGCGGGAGGAACACCGGGGAGCTGTTTTTT	CASSSRSGGRGRNTGELFF
TRBV21-1	NA	TRBJ2-5	NA	TGTGCCAGCAGTACTAGCGGGAGGGAGGCCCAGTACTTC	CASSTSGREAQYF
TRBV11-2	TRBD1	TRBJ1-2	NA	TGTGCCAGCAGCTTAACCGGGACAGGGGACACCTATGGCTACACCTTC	CASSLTGTGDTYGYTF
TRBV5-4	NA	TRBJ2-3	NA	TGTGCCAGCAGCTTGGGGGACTTTAGCACAGATACGCAGTATTTT	CASSLGDFSTDTQYF
TRBV4-2	TRBD1	TRBJ1-2	NA	TGTGCCAGCAGCCAAGATAGGACAAGGACAGGGGAGGACGGCTACACCTTC	CASSQDRTRTGEDGYTF
TRBV29-1	NA	TRBJ1-1	NA	TGCAGCGCTGAGGACATCGGGTCACCCAACACTGAAGCTTTCTTT	CSAEDIGSPNTEAFF
TRBV4-1	NA	TRBJ2-7	NA	TGCGCCAGCAGCCAGACAAGTGGTCCAATGTACGAGCAGTACTTC	CASSQTSGPMYEQYF
TRBV29-1	NA	TRBJ2-1	NA	TGCAGCGTTGGAGGAAGTCAGGGGTCGCTCGGGGCGAGCTCCTACAATGAGCAGTTCTTC	CSVGGSQGSLGASSYNEQFF
TRBV6-6	TRBD1	TRBJ1-5	few	TGTGCCAGCAGTTACTCGGGAGACAGGGTTCAGCCCCAGCATTTT	CASSYSGDRVQPQHF
TRBV7-8	TRBD2	TRBJ2-5	NA	TGTGCCAGCAGCTTGAGGGCGGGAGGGGGGCTTGAGACCCAGTACTTC	CASSLRAGGGLETQYF
TRBV7-8	TRBD1	TRBJ2-7	NA	TGTGCCAGCAGCCCACCATGGGACAGCAATTACGAGCAGTACTTC	CASSPPWDSNYEQYF
TRBV6-1	NA	TRBJ2-7	few	TGTGCCAGCAGTGAAGCGGGGGCGGGAGCCTACGAGCAGTACTTC	CASSEAGAGAYEQYF
TRBV6-1	NA	TRBJ2-2	NA	TGTGCCAGCAGTGCCCTTAAAAACACCGGGGAGCTGTTTTTT	CASSALKNTGELFF
TRBV28	NA	TRBJ2-3	NA	TGTGCCAGCAGTTTTGCAGGGCGGACAGATACGCAGTATTTT	CASSFAGRTDTQYF
TRBV6-5	NA	TRBJ1-1	NA	TGTGCCACCCGGACGACGAACACTGAAGCTTTCTTT	CATRTTNTEAFF
TRBV27	TRBD1	TRBJ1-1	NA	TGTGCCAGCAGTTTACGACAGGGGATGGCTTTCTTT	CASSLRQGMAFF
TRBV5-1	NA	TRBJ1-2	NA	TGCGCCAGCAGCTTGGACGGGGGCAACTATGGCTACACCTTC	CASSLDGGNYGYTF